The T cell receptor (beta chain) under discussion was sequenced for a study of blood T cell repertoires in COVID-19. Study in general: PBMCs, B-cell-depleted T cells, or T cells were the source of the cDNA or gDNA that made up the material.

The assay was immunoSEQ multiplex PCR, and TCRdb's table has in-frame clones only and misses some. There are approximately 280,000 clones in the sample; roughly 90% occur only once, and about 1.5% lies in the top ten. After removal of 2 bases from V and 4 bases from J, the junction contained 16 bases not matched to a gene. Germline V gene data show CDR1 as GTSNPN and CDR2 as SVGIG (reference sequence). The CDR3 is 19 amino acids. Living in under 30 US areas, the participants were between about 18 and 100 years of age. The chain links TRBV30 to TRBJ1-5; 11 positions match TRBD1. This receptor was identified in a woman between 18 and 29 years old with acute COVID-19. Source material: PBMCs or T cells enriched from blood (not recorded which). For the CDR3, the DNA is TGTGCCTGGAGTCTACGCTGGACAGGGGGCGCCCCGGGGAATCAGCCCCAGCATTTT. The encoded protein is CAWSLRWTGGAPGNQPQHF.